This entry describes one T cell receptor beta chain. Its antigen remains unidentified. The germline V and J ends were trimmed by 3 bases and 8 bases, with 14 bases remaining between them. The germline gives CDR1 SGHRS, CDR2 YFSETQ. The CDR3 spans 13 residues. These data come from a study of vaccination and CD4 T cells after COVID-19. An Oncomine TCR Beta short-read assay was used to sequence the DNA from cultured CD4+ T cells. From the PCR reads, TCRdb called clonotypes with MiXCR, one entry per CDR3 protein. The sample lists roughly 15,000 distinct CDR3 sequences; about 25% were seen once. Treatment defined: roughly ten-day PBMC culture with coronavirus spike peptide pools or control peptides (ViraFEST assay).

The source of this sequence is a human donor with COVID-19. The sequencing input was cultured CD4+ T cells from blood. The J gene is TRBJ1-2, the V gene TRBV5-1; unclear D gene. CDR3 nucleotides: TGCGCCAGCAGCTCTGGGGATACAAGGGGCTACACCTTC. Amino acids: CASSSGDTRGYTF.